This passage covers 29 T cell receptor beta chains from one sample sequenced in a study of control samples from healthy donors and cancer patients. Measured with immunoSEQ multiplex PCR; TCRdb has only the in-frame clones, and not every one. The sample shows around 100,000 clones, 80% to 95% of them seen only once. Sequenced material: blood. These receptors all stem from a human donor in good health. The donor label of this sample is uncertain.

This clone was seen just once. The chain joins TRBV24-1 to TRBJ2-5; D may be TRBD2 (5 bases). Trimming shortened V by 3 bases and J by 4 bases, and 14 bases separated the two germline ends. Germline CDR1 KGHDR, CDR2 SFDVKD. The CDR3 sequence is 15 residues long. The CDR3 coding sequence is TGTGCCACCAGTGATCCCTCACTAGGACGAGAGACCCAGTACTTC. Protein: CATSDPSLGRETQYF.

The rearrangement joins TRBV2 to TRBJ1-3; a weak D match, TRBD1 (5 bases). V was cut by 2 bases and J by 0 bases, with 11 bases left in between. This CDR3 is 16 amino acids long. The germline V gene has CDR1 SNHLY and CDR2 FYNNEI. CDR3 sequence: CASSEQGPISGNTIYF. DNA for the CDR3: TGTGCCAGCAGTGAACAGGGCCCAATCTCTGGAAACACCATATATTTT.

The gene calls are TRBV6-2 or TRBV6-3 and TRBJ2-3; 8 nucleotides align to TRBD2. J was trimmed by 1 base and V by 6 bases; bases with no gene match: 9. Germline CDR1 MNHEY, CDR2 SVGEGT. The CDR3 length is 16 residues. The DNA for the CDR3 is TGTGCCAGCAGCCCCACCGGGGGGGCAGGCACAGATACGCAGTATTTT. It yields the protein CASSPTGGAGTDTQYF.

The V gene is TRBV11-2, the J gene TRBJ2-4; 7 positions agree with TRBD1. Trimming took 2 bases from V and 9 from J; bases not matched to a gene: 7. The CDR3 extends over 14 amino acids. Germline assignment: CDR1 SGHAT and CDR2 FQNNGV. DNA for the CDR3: TGTGCCAGCAGCTTAAATCCAGGGGGTCCCATTCAGTACTTC. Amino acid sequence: CASSLNPGGPIQYF.

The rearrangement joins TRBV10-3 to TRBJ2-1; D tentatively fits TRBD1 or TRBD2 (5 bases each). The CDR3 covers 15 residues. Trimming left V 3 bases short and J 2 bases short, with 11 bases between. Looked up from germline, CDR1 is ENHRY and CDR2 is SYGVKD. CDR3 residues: CAISESGGTYNEQFF. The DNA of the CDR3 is TGTGCCATCAGTGAAAGTGGGGGTACCTACAATGAGCAGTTCTTC.

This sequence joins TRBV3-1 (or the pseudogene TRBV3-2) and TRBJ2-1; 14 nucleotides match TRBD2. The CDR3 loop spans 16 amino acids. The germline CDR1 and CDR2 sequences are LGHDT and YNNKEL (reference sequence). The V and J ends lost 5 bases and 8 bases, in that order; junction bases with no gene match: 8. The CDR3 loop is CASSDRLAGGRDEQFF. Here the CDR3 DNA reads TGTGCCAGCAGCGACCGACTAGCGGGGGGGCGGGATGAGCAGTTCTTC.

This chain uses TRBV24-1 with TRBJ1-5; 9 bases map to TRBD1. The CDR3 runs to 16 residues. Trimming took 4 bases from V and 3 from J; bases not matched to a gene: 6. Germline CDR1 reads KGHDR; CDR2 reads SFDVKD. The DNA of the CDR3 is TGTGCCACCAGTGACCCGGACAGGGGTGCCAATCAGCCCCAGCATTTT. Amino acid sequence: CATSDPDRGANQPQHF.

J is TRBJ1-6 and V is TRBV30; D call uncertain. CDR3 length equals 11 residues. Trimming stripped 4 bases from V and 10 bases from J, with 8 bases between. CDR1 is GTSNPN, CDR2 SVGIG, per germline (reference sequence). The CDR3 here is CAWTVSSPLHF. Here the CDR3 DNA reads TGTGCCTGGACTGTCAGCTCACCCCTCCACTTT.

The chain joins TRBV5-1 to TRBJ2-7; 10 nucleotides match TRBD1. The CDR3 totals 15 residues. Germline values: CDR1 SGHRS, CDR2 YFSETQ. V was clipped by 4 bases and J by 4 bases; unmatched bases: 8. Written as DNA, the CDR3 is TGCGCCAGCAGCGGCTTGGGACAGGGGACGTACGAGCAGTACTTC. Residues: CASSGLGQGTYEQYF.

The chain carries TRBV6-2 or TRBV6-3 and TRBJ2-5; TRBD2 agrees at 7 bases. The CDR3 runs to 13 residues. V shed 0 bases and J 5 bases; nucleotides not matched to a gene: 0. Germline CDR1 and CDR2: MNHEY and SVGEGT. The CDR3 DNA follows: TGTGCCAGCAGTTACTCGGGGGGGGAGACCCAGTACTTC. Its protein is CASSYSGGETQYF.

CDR3 DNA sequence: TGTGCCAGCAGCTTTTGGTCGGACTACAATGAGCAGTTCTTC. Its translation: CASSFWSDYNEQFF. The chain recombines TRBV5-4 with TRBJ2-1; D call uncertain. This CDR3 is 14 amino acids long. V was trimmed by 2 bases and J by 3 bases, leaving 9 bases between them. The germline V gene encodes CDR1 SGHNT and CDR2 YYREEE (reference sequence).

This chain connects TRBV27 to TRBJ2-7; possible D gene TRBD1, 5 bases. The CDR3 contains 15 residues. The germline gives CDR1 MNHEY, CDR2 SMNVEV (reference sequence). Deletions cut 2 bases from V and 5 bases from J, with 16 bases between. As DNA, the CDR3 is TGTGCCAGCAGTTTAGTCAGGGTCCGAACTGACGAGCAGTACTTC. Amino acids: CASSLVRVRTDEQYF.

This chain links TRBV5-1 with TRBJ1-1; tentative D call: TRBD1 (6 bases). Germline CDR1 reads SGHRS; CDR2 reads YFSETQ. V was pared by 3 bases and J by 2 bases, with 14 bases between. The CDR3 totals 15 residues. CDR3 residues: CASSSWDTGNTEAFF. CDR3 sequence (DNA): TGCGCCAGCAGCTCTTGGGACACGGGAAACACTGAAGCTTTCTTT.

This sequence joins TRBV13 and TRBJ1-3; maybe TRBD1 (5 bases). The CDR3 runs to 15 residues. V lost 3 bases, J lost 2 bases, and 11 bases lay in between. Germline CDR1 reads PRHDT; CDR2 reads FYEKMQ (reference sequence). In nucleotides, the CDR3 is TGTGCCAGCAGCTTTGGGGGACGCACTGGAAACACCATATATTTT. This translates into CASSFGGRTGNTIYF.

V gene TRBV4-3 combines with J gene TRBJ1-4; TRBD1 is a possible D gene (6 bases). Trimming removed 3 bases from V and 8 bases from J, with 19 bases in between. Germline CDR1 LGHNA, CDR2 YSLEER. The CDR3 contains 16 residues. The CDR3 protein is CASSQISQGLSEKLFF. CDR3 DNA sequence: TGCGCCAGCAGCCAGATATCACAGGGTTTGAGCGAAAAACTGTTTTTT.

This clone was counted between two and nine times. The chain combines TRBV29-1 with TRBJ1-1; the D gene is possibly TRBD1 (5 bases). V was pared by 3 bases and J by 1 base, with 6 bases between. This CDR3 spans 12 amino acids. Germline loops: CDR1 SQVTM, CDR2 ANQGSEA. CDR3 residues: CSVEQGNTEAFF. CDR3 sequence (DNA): TGCAGCGTTGAGCAGGGGAACACTGAAGCTTTCTTT.

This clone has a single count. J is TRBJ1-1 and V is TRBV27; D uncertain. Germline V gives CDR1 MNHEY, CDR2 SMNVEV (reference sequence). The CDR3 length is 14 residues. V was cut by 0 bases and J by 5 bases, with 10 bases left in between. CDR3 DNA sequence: TGTGCCAGCAGTTTATCAGGGATAGGGACTGAAGCTTTCTTT. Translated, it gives CASSLSGIGTEAFF.

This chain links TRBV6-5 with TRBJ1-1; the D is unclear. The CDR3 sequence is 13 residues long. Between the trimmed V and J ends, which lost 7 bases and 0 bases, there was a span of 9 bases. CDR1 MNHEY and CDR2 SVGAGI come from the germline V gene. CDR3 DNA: TGTGCCAGCATCAACAGTCTGAACACTGAAGCTTTCTTT. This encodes CASINSLNTEAFF.

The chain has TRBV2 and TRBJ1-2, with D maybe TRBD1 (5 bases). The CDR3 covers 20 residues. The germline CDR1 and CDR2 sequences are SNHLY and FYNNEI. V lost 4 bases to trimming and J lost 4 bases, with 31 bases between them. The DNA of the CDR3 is TGTGCCAGCAGTGTGATTAGGACCGGGACTGCTGCCCTTCCCGCCTATGGCTACACCTTC. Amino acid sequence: CASSVIRTGTAALPAYGYTF.

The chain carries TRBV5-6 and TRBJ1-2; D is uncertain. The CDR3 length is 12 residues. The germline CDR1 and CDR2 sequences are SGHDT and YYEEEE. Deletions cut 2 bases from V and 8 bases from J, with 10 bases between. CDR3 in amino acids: CASSLFGEGYTF. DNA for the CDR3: TGTGCCAGCAGCTTATTTGGGGAAGGCTACACCTTC.

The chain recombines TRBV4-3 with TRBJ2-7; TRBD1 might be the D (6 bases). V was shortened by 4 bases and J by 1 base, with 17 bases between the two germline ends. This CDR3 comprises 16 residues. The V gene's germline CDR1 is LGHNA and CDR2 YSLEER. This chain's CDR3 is CASSLDRRGRSYEQYV. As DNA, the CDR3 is TGCGCCAGCAGCCTCGACCGCAGGGGCAGGTCCTACGAGCAGTACGTC.

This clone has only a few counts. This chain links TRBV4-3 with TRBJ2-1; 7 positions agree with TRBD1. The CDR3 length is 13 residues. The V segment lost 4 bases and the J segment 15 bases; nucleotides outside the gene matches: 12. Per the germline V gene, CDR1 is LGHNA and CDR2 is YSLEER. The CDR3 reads CASSPTGDGLRFF. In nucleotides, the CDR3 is TGCGCCAGCAGCCCTACAGGGGACGGGCTTCGGTTCTTC.

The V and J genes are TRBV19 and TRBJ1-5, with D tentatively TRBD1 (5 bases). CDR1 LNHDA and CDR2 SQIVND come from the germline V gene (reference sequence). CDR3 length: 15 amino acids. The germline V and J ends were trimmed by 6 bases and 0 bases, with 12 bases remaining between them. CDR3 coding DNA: TGTGCCAGTAGAACAGGCAAGTATAGCAATCAGCCCCAGCATTTT. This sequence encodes CASRTGKYSNQPQHF.

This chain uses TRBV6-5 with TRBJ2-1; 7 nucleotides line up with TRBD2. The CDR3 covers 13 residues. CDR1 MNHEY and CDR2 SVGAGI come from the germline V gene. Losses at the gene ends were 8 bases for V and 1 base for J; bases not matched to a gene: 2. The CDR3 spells CASGEGSYNEQFF. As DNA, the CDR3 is TGTGCCAGCGGGGAGGGGTCCTACAATGAGCAGTTCTTC.

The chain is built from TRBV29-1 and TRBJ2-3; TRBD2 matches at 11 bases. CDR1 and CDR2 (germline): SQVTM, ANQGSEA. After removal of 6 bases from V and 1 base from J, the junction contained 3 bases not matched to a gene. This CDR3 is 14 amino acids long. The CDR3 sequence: CSVNSGGGTDTQYF. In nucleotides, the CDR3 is TGCAGCGTGAATAGCGGGGGGGGCACAGATACGCAGTATTTT.

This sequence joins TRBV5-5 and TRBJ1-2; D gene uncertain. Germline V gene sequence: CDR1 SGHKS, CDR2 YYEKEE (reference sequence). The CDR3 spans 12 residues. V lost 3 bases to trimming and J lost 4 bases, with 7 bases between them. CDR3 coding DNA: TGTGCCAGCAGCTCTCACGGCTATGGCTACACCTTC. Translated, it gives CASSSHGYGYTF.

CDR3 DNA sequence: TGTGCCAGCAGACAAGGGAGGGCCCCCAGCGATGGCTACACCTTC. The encoded protein is CASRQGRAPSDGYTF. The chain has TRBV28 and TRBJ1-2, with unresolved D. Germline CDR1 MDHEN, CDR2 SYDVKM. The CDR3 length is 15 residues. V was trimmed by 6 bases and J by 6 bases, leaving 20 bases between them.

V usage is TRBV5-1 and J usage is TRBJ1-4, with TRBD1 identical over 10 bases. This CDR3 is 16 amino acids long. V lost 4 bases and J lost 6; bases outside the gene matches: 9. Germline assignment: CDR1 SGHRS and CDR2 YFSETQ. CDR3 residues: CASSNRDRGGDEKLFF. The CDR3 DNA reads TGCGCCAGCAGCAACCGGGACAGGGGAGGTGATGAAAAACTGTTTTTT.

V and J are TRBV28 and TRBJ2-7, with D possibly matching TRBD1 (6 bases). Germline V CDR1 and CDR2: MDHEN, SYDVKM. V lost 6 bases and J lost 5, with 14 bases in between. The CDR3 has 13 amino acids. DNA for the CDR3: TGTGCCAGCAGCCGGACAGTTTCCCACGAGCAGTACTTC. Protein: CASSRTVSHEQYF. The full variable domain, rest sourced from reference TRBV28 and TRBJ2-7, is DVKVTQSSRYLVKRTGEKVFLECVQDMDHENMFWYRQDPGLGLRLIYFSYDVKMKEKGDIPEGYSVSREKKERFSLILESASTNQTSMYLCASSRTVSHEQYFGPGTRLTVT.